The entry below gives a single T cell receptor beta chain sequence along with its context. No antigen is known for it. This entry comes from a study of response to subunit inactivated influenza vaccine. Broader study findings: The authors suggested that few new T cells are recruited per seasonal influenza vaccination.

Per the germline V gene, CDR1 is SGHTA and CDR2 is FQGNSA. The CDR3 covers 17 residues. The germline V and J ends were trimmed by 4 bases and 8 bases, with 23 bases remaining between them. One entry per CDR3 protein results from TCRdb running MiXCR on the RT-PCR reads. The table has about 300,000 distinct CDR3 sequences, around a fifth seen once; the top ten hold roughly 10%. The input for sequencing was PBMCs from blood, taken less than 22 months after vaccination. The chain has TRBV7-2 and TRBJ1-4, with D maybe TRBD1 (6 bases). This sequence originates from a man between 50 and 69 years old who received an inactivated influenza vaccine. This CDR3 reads CASSSQGGGGLREKLFF. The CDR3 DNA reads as TGTGCCAGCAGCTCACAGGGTGGAGGCGGGTTGCGGGAAAAACTGTTTTTT.